This T cell receptor beta chain was sequenced during a study of shared clonotypes between healthy human individuals. Assay: immunoSEQ multiplex PCR; the TCRdb copy retains only in-frame clones and omits some. Of approximately 2,200,000 clones listed, 85% to 95% are singletons. The study's findings and limits: Among non-shared clonotypes, generation probabilities were lower than among those shared by all four donors. Tissue TCR repertoires likely differ from these blood-only repertoires.

In the naive CD8 group, cells lacked CD45RO and were positively selected for CCR7, so terminally differentiated effector memory CD45RA+ cells were left out. Only Caucasian adults living in Nashville, Tennessee made up the donor group. This CDR3 is 15 amino acids long. Trimming cost V 0 bases and J 4 bases, with 11 bases left between them. Per germline, CDR1 SGDLS and CDR2 YYNGEE. As for this clone: Antigen: not known.

The clonotype comes from a man younger than 30 in good health. Some clones in this sample may be carry-over from other donors' samples. The sequenced sample consisted of naive CD8+ T cells from PBMCs. The V gene is TRBV9, the J gene TRBJ2-1, with D possibly TRBD2 on 6 matching bases. The CDR3 sequence is CASSVEAGLYNEQFF. The CDR3 DNA reads TGTGCCAGCAGCGTAGAAGCGGGCCTATACAATGAGCAGTTCTTC.